What follows are 12 T cell receptor beta chains derived from one specimen sequenced in a study of regulatory T cells in long-lasting Graves disease. Researchers made TCR beta libraries by using iRepertoire HTBI primers and running Arm-PCR on CDR3 regions. Each CDR3 protein gets one entry after TCRdb re-called the multiplex PCR reads with MiXCR. Of 350,000 to 500,000 distinct CDR3 sequences detected, around 13% appear once; the ten largest clones hold approximately 17%. Time point indicated: newly diagnosed GD, antithyroid drugs for less than 3 months. From PBMCs, RNA was extracted and then used to make the TCR library. The sample was also reused in another study, on T cells in Graves' hyperthyroidism and ophthalmopathy.

This specimen consisted of peripheral blood mononuclear cells (PBMCs), obtained at new diagnosis, from a patient treated with antithyroid drugs. The origin of the receptors is a woman aged 45-60 years with Graves disease.

As for this clonotype: Since no conserved phenylalanine or tryptophan closes the CDR3, a read error is the likely cause. The DNA is left out, because the CDR3 cannot be placed on it with certainty; the CDR3 is given as TCRdb lists it. The chain uses TRBV18 and TRBJ1-1; TRBD1 reflects the table's D call only, with no check against the DNA. The CDR3 adds up to 16 amino acids, both ends counted. Germline V gene lookup returns CDR1 KGHSH and CDR2 LQKENI. The chain's CDR3 is CASSRRQGARDTEALV.

This clonotype has at least ten counts. The V and J genes are TRBV2 and TRBJ2-5; D not resolved. The V gene lost 3 bases and the J gene lost 4 bases, with 9 bases spanning the gap. Germline V gene sequence: CDR1 SNHLY, CDR2 FYNNEI. This CDR3 is 13 amino acids long. The CDR3 DNA is TGTGCCAGCAGTGAGTGGAGACGAGAGACCCAGTACTTC. Translated: CASSEWRRETQYF.

A word on this clonotype: A much larger clone differs from this one at a single base, so this may be a read error. The V gene is TRBV9, the J gene TRBJ2-3; D remains ambiguous. The length of the CDR3 is 15 residues. Germline CDR1 and CDR2: SGDLS and YYNGEE. In DNA, the CDR3 is TGTGCCGGCAGTCCTCGGTCCGCGGGCACAGATACGCAGTATTTT. Translation: CAGSPRSAGTDTQYF.

The V gene is TRBV6-1, the J gene TRBJ2-1; 11 positions agree with TRBD1. The closer fit of TRBJ2-3 to the DNA end suggests the J call may be wrong. The CDR3 covers 14 residues. The germline CDR1 and CDR2 sequences are MNHNS and SASEGT. As DNA, the CDR3 is TGTGCCACCCGACCGGGACAGGGGGCAGATACGCAGTATTTT. It translates to CATRPGQGADTQYF.

In this sample, this clonotype turned up many times. The genes are TRBV28 and TRBJ2-7, with 10 bases lining up with TRBD1. This CDR3 is built from 15 residues. J gave up 1 base and V 6 bases, and 6 bases lay outside the gene matches. CDR1 and CDR2 (germline): MDHEN, SYDVKM. CDR3 coding DNA: TGTGCCAGCAGCTCCCGGGACAGGGGATCCTACGAGCAGTACTTC. Translated: CASSSRDRGSYEQYF.

This clonotype turned up a few times. The genes are TRBV7-3 and TRBJ2-3; weak D call: TRBD2 (6 bases). V gave up 5 bases and J gave up 5 bases, with 14 bases separating them. The CDR3 loop spans 14 amino acids. The germline CDR1 and CDR2 sequences are SGHTA and FQGTGA. The CDR3 region has the DNA TGTGCCAGCAGCCTGTGGCACGGGGGAGATACGCAGTATTTT. Translation: CASSLWHGGDTQYF.

Worth noting for this clonotype: One end of the junction is discordant with germline, which a read error may explain. The CDR3 bases are TGTGCCAACAGCCAAGGGACGAATCAGCCCCAGCATTTT. Protein sequence: CANSQGTNQPQHF. The chain carries TRBV14 and TRBJ1-5, with D possibly TRBD1 on 5 matching bases. Germline assignment: CDR1 SGHDN and CDR2 FVKESK. The CDR3 runs 13 residues. Supplemented by reference TRBV14 and TRBJ1-5, the full variable domain reads EAGVTQFPSHSVIEKGQTVTLRCDPISGHDNLYWYRRVMGKEIKFLLHFVKESKQDESGMPNNRFLAERTGGTYSTLKVQPAELEDSGVYFCANSQGTNQPQHFGDGTRLSIL.

This chain joins TRBV27 and TRBJ2-1; TRBD1 agrees at 9 bases. This CDR3 has 14 residues. CDR1 and CDR2 (germline): MNHEY, SMNVEV (reference sequence). V was clipped by 5 bases and J by 11 bases; unmatched bases: 10. The CDR3 sequence: CASSVGTGLQKQFF. CDR3 coding DNA: TGTGCCAGCAGTGTTGGGACAGGGTTACAAAAGCAGTTCTTC.

As regards this clonotype: A much larger clone lies a single base off, so this may be a read error. Likely a read error: the CDR3 ends without its conserved phenylalanine or tryptophan. The CDR3 sequence is CASSFLTANTGELFS. CDR3 DNA: TGTGCCAGCAGCTTTCTAACGGCGAACACCGGGGAGCTGTTTTCT. The V call is TRBV7-8, the J call TRBJ2-2, with no clear D. This CDR3 has 15 amino acids. The ends were cut back, 3 bases at V and 0 bases at J, with 8 bases in the middle. Germline loops: CDR1 SGHVS, CDR2 FQNEAQ.

The V and J genes are TRBV20-1 and TRBJ1-2, with D possibly being TRBD1 (6 bases). V lost 4 bases to trimming and J lost 6 bases, with 36 bases between them. The CDR3 spans 20 residues. Germline loops: CDR1 DFQATT, CDR2 SNEGSKA (reference sequence). The chain's CDR3 is CSATNLQGLTMATGRNGYTF. The CDR3 DNA follows: TGCAGTGCTACCAACCTACAGGGTCTAACTATGGCTACGGGGCGGAATGGCTACACCTTC.

The CDR3 is CASSMQRGAYNEQFF. The CDR3 nucleotides are TGTGCCAGTAGTATGCAGCGGGGAGCCTACAATGAGCAGTTCTTC. The gene calls are TRBV19 and TRBJ2-1; 7 nucleotides match TRBD2. Germline values: CDR1 LNHDA, CDR2 SQIVND (reference sequence). The CDR3 runs 15 residues. With 3 bases clipped from V and 2 bases from J, the junction kept 4 bases outside the gene matches.

Note on this clonotype: The junction and the germline gene differ at one end; a read error may be behind it. V gene TRBV7-3 combines with J gene TRBJ2-1; TRBD2 matches at 10 bases. The CDR3 is made up of 20 amino acids. Germline V gene lookup returns CDR1 SGHTA and CDR2 FQGTGA. CDR3 DNA: TGTGCTAGCAGCCAAGATCCCAAGCTAGCGGGAGAGAGGGGTTACAATGAGCAGTTCTTC. This codes for CASSQDPKLAGERGYNEQFF.